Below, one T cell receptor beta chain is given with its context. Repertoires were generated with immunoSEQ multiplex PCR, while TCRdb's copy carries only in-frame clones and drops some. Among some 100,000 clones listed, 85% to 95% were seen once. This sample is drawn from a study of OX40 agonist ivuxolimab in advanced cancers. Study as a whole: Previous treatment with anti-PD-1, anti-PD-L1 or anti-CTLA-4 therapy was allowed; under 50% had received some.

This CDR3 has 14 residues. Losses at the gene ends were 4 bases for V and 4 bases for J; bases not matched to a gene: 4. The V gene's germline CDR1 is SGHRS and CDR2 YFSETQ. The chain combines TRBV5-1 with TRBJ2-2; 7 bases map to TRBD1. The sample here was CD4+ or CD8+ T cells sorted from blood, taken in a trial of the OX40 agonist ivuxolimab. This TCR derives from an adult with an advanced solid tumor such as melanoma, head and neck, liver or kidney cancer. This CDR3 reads CASSPDRPTGELFF. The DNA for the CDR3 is TGCGCCAGCAGCCCGGACAGGCCCACCGGGGAGCTGTTTTTT. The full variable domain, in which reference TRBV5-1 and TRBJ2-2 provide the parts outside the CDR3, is KAGVTQTPRYLIKTRGQQVTLSCSPISGHRSVSWYQQTPGQGLQFLFEYFSETQRNKGNFPGRFSGRQFSNSRSEMNVSTLELGDSALYLCASSPDRPTGELFFGEGSRLTVL.